The text below deals with one TCR beta chain. Its specificity is not known. This entry belongs to a study of shared clonotypes between healthy human individuals. Several immunoSEQ plates held equal portions of the genomic DNA taken from each subset. Only in-frame clones appear in the TCRdb table, and some are missing; sequencing was by immunoSEQ multiplex PCR. The sample records some 1,600,000 clones, roughly 98% being singletons. Regarding the study as a whole: Naive subsets usually exceeded memory subsets in estimated richness. When compared with the clonotypes that were shared by all four sorted-subset donors, the non-shared clonotypes turned out to have lower generation probabilities.

The CDR3 is 14 amino acids. From germline, CDR1 is SGHRS and CDR2 YFSETQ. V was clipped by 4 bases and J by 1 base, with 12 bases between them. A CD45RA-negative memory subset and a CD45RA+ naive subset were separated from the CD4+ cells. The chain recombines TRBV5-1 with TRBJ2-7; weak D call: TRBD2 (6 bases). Material: naive CD4+ T cells sorted from blood. The subset denotes: CD45RA+ positively selected. The sequence came from a man younger than 45 in good health. CDR3 in amino acids: CASSTRGNSYEQYF. The DNA of the CDR3 is TGCGCCAGCAGCACCCGCGGGAATTCCTACGAGCAGTACTTC.